The 20 T cell receptor beta chains reported below all come from one sample, sequenced in a study of PD-L1 blockade in urothelial cancer. The time point is: pretreatment peripheral blood. Clones were sequenced by immunoSEQ multiplex PCR, and TCRdb holds only the in-frame ones, with some missing. Among more than 90,000 clones listed, over 75% were seen once. Sequenced material: PBMCs, taken around atezolizumab (anti-PD-L1) treatment. All receptors come from a man aged 60 to 69 with urothelial cancer.

This clone has only a few counts. The V call is TRBV29-1, the J call TRBJ2-6; 7 bases are a match to TRBD1. With V trimmed by 5 bases and J by 0 bases, 7 bases remained unmatched. The CDR3 is made up of 16 amino acids. The V gene's germline CDR1 is SQVTM and CDR2 ANQGSEA. Written as DNA, the CDR3 is TGCAGCGTTCTTGGACAGGTCTTCTCTGGGGCCAACGTCCTGACTTTC. Its protein is CSVLGQVFSGANVLTF.

V gene TRBV18 combines with J gene TRBJ2-7; D is perhaps TRBD1 (5 bases). Per germline, CDR1 KGHSH and CDR2 LQKENI. The V end was cut by 1 base, the J end by 3 bases, with 13 bases between. The CDR3 runs 15 residues. CDR3 loop: CASSPLTGPIYEQYF. CDR3 sequence (DNA): TGTGCCAGCTCACCACTAACAGGCCCGATCTACGAGCAGTACTTC.

The genes are TRBV4-2 and TRBJ2-5; possible D gene TRBD1, 5 bases. V lost 0 bases and J lost 0, with 8 bases in between. The CDR3 totals 15 residues. Germline V CDR1 and CDR2: LGHNA, YNFKEQ. CDR3 coding DNA: TGTGCCAGCAGCCAAGATAAGGGGTACCAAGAGACCCAGTACTTC. Translating it yields CASSQDKGYQETQYF.

The V gene is TRBV5-1, the J gene TRBJ2-7; D unclear. This CDR3 is 16 amino acids long. V was clipped by 3 bases and J by 6 bases, with 22 bases between them. CDR1 and CDR2 (germline): SGHRS, YFSETQ. The CDR3 DNA sequence: TGCGCCAGCAGCTCCGCGTCCGGAAATGGGCTACGCGAGCAGTACTTC. Its protein product is CASSSASGNGLREQYF. The full variable domain, its missing parts supplied by reference TRBV5-1 and TRBJ2-7, is KAGVTQTPRYLIKTRGQQVTLSCSPISGHRSVSWYQQTPGQGLQFLFEYFSETQRNKGNFPGRFSGRQFSNSRSEMNVSTLELGDSALYLCASSSASGNGLREQYFGPGTRLTVT.

The J gene is TRBJ1-5, the V gene TRBV4-1; tentative D call: TRBD1 (5 bases). V was clipped by 5 bases and J by 5 bases, with 13 bases between them. Germline V gene lookup returns CDR1 MGHRA and CDR2 YSYEKL. CDR3 length: 14 residues. This chain's CDR3 is CASSFGGEYQPQHF. CDR3 nucleotides: TGCGCCAGCAGCTTCGGGGGGGAATATCAGCCCCAGCATTTT.

V gene TRBV27 combines with J gene TRBJ1-2; a weak D match, TRBD1 (6 bases). The CDR3 loop spans 13 amino acids. The germline V and J ends were trimmed by 5 bases and 7 bases, with 14 bases remaining between them. Germline V gene lookup returns CDR1 MNHEY and CDR2 SMNVEV (reference sequence). This CDR3 reads CASSPRRGGGYTF. DNA of the CDR3: TGTGCCAGCAGTCCCCGGAGGGGGGGTGGCTACACCTTC.

This clone was picked up a small number of times. This sequence joins TRBV7-8 and TRBJ1-2; D perhaps matches TRBD1 (6 bases). Germline values: CDR1 SGHVS, CDR2 FQNEAQ. The CDR3 is 14 residues long. V lost 5 bases, J lost 8 bases, and 18 bases lay in between. The CDR3 spells CASSRSRGSGGYTF. The DNA for the CDR3 is TGTGCCAGCAGCCGCTCCAGGGGATCTGGCGGCTACACCTTC.

This sequence joins TRBV11-2 and TRBJ2-1; 7 nucleotides line up with TRBD1. The germline CDR1 and CDR2 sequences are SGHAT and FQNNGV. CDR3 length: 14 residues. V was pared by 4 bases and J by 4 bases, with 4 bases of the junction left unmatched. The CDR3 loop reads CASSSRDSYNEQFF. The CDR3 DNA reads TGTGCCAGCAGCTCCCGGGACAGTTACAATGAGCAGTTCTTC.

The chain couples TRBV29-1 to TRBJ1-1; TRBD1 matches at 9 bases. CDR1 and CDR2 from the germline V gene are SQVTM and ANQGSEA. V lost 5 bases and J lost 1; bases outside the gene matches: 2. This CDR3 contains 13 residues. CDR3 nucleotides: TGCAGCGTTCCGGGACAGGGGAACACTGAAGCTTTCTTT. Amino acid sequence: CSVPGQGNTEAFF.

The rearrangement joins TRBV4-2 to TRBJ2-7; D perhaps matches TRBD1 (6 bases). Germline V lookup: CDR1 LGHNA, CDR2 YNFKEQ. Deletions cut 4 bases from V and 1 base from J, with 11 bases between. This CDR3 region has 14 residues. This chain's CDR3 is CASSLGHGSYEQYF. CDR3 DNA: TGTGCCAGCAGCCTGGGACACGGATCCTACGAGCAGTACTTC.

The chain joins TRBV4-2 to TRBJ1-1; D is undetermined. The germline gives CDR1 LGHNA, CDR2 YNFKEQ. Trimming pared 0 bases from V and 8 bases from J, leaving 10 bases between. The CDR3 sequence is 13 residues long. In DNA form, the CDR3 reads TGTGCCAGCAGCCAAGATCTTGGGGAGGAAGCTTTCTTT. Residues: CASSQDLGEEAFF.

This sequence joins TRBV11-3 and TRBJ2-1; D not certain. Looked up from germline, CDR1 is SGHNT and CDR2 is YENEEA. Trimming shortened V by 8 bases and J by 0 bases, and 14 bases separated the two germline ends. This CDR3 has 15 amino acids. The CDR3 DNA sequence: TGTGCCAGCGCCCCCACAGAGAGCTCCTACAATGAGCAGTTCTTC. Its protein is CASAPTESSYNEQFF. The whole variable domain, remainder taken from reference TRBV11-3 and TRBJ2-1, is EAGVVQSPRYKIIEKKQPVAFWCNPISGHNTLYWYLQNLGQGPELLIRYENEEAVDDSQLPKDRFSAERLKGVDSTLKIQPAELGDSAVYLCASAPTESSYNEQFFGPGTRLTVL.

In its sample, this clone was seen once. The V gene is TRBV14, the J gene TRBJ1-3, with no clear D. V lost 1 base and J lost 3, with 10 bases in between. CDR1 SGHDN and CDR2 FVKESK come from the germline V gene. CDR3 length: 15 amino acids. The CDR3 nucleotides are TGTGCCAGCAGCCAAGGAGGGATTTTTGGAAACACCATATATTTT. Its translation is CASSQGGIFGNTIYF.

V usage is TRBV10-1 and J usage is TRBJ1-1, with a weak D call TRBD1 (5 bases). V was pared by 5 bases and J by 2 bases, with 12 bases between. CDR1 WNHNN and CDR2 SYGVQD come from the germline V gene (reference sequence). The CDR3 runs to 14 residues. The CDR3 here is CASSPYTGNTEAFF. The CDR3 nucleotides are TGCGCCAGCAGTCCCTACACAGGAAACACTGAAGCTTTCTTT.

The chain has TRBV10-3 and TRBJ2-1, with 12 bases matching TRBD1. V gave up 4 bases and J gave up 10 bases; unmatched junction bases: 11. This CDR3 contains 16 residues. CDR1 and CDR2 (germline): ENHRY, SYGVKD. CDR3 coding DNA: TGTGCCATCAGTGCCTCGACGGGACAGGGGGCGAGGGAGCAGTTCTTC. Amino acid sequence: CAISASTGQGAREQFF.

The V call is TRBV4-1, the J call TRBJ1-2; D might be TRBD1 (5 bases). With 6 bases removed from V and 8 bases from J, the gap between germline ends came to 16 bases. Germline V gives CDR1 MGHRA, CDR2 YSYEKL. The CDR3 totals 13 residues. The CDR3 here is CASSRTRGEGYTF. The CDR3 DNA sequence: TGCGCCAGCAGTCGAACAAGGGGCGAGGGCTACACCTTC.

CDR3 DNA sequence: TGTGCCAGCAGCTTAGGGACAGGATGGGCCTACGAGCAGTACTTC. Its protein is CASSLGTGWAYEQYF. V usage is TRBV11-2 and J usage is TRBJ2-7; 7 nucleotides match TRBD1. Per the germline V gene, CDR1 is SGHAT and CDR2 is FQNNGV. With V trimmed by 1 base and J by 2 bases, 5 bases remained unmatched. The CDR3 is 15 amino acids.

In DNA form, the CDR3 reads TGTGCCAGCAGCCCTAGGTTAGGGGTGGTAGGAGGCTACACCTTC. Encoded protein: CASSPRLGVVGGYTF. The chain has TRBV2 and TRBJ1-2; maybe TRBD1 (5 bases). CDR3 length equals 15 residues. CDR1 and CDR2 from the germline V gene are SNHLY and FYNNEI. The V gene lost 6 bases and the J gene lost 8 bases, with 22 bases spanning the gap.

The J gene is TRBJ1-2, the V gene TRBV29-1; 7 bases are shared with TRBD1. This CDR3 region has 13 residues. The germline CDR1 and CDR2 sequences are SQVTM and ANQGSEA. The V segment lost 4 bases and the J segment 5 bases; nucleotides outside the gene matches: 7. Written as DNA, the CDR3 is TGCAGCGTTGTGAACAGGGGAAATTATGGCTACACCTTC. Translated, it gives CSVVNRGNYGYTF.

V and J are TRBV28 and TRBJ2-3, with TRBD2 identical over 13 bases. Per germline, CDR1 MDHEN and CDR2 SYDVKM. V lost 7 bases to trimming and J lost 6 bases; unmatched junction nucleotides: 7. This CDR3 is 15 amino acids long. The CDR3 reads CASTGTSGAHDTQYF. For the CDR3, the DNA is TGTGCCAGCACAGGGACTAGCGGGGCCCACGATACGCAGTATTTT. The full variable domain, rest sourced from reference TRBV28 and TRBJ2-3, is DVKVTQSSRYLVKRTGEKVFLECVQDMDHENMFWYRQDPGLGLRLIYFSYDVKMKEKGDIPEGYSVSREKKERFSLILESASTNQTSMYLCASTGTSGAHDTQYFGPGTRLTVL.